This T cell receptor beta chain stems from a study of shared clonotypes between healthy human individuals. Overall study context: Samples came from a couple of female and a few male donors aged 18 to 49.

Turning to this clone: Its antigen is currently unknown.

The CDR3 contains 13 residues. V lost 6 bases, J lost 4 bases, and 3 bases stayed unmatched. Germline CDR1 ENHRY, CDR2 SYGVKD. Among the donors, all were Caucasian adults who lived in Nashville, Tennessee. Study conclusions and caveats: It was observed that roughly 5% of naive CD4 clonotypes were shared across several donors.

In the study's own analysis: ImmunoSEQ output lacked quality scores and full-length reads, limiting matched filtering. TCRdb's table, derived via immunoSEQ multiplex PCR, lists solely in-frame clones and lacks some. V, J and clone size reflect that table, while D and trimming were determined from the DNA. Counted here are roughly 2 million clones, approximately 94% occurring once; the ten biggest clones make up around 0.13%. The TCR sequence derives from a man younger than 35 in good health. This chain uses TRBV10-3 with TRBJ2-3, with TRBD1 matching 8 bases. The sample consisted of naive CD4+ T cells sorted from blood. The subset denotes: CD45RA+ positively selected. The chain's CDR3 is CAISGQGPDTQYF. The CDR3 nucleotides read TGTGCCATCAGCGGACAGGGTCCAGATACGCAGTATTTT.